These 30 T cell receptor beta chains share one sample of origin, sequenced in a study of identical twins. TCRdb reanalysed the 5' RACE reads using MiXCR and keeps one entry per CDR3 protein. The sample consists of some 200,000 distinct CDR3 sequences, 6.5% to 8.5% of them appearing once. The same data also contributed to another study, on yellow fever vaccine responses in identical twins.

Sample: memory (CD45RO+) T cells sorted from blood. The receptors were gathered from a young woman in good health.

This clonotype was counted ten times or more. This chain joins TRBV11-2 and TRBJ2-1; D is possibly TRBD2 (6 bases). This CDR3 comprises 14 residues. The V end was cut by 0 bases, the J end by 5 bases, with 8 bases between. CDR1 and CDR2 (germline): SGHAT, FQNNGV. CDR3 sequence (DNA): TGTGCCAGCAGCTTAGAACTAGCCAACAATGAGCAGTTCTTC. It codes for CASSLELANNEQFF.

This clonotype was picked up many times. The chain links TRBV24-1 to TRBJ2-7, with D possibly matching TRBD1 (6 bases). The ends were cut back, 2 bases at V and 2 bases at J, with 12 bases in the middle. Germline values: CDR1 KGHDR, CDR2 SFDVKD. This CDR3 comprises 15 residues. In DNA form, the CDR3 reads TGTGCCACCAGTGATTCCGGCAGGGGAGCCTACGAGCAGTACTTC. Residues: CATSDSGRGAYEQYF.

This clonotype appeared many times. The chain employs TRBV10-3 and TRBJ2-3, with no clear D. Germline CDR1 reads ENHRY; CDR2 reads SYGVKD. The V end lost 2 bases, the J end lost 3 bases, and 3 bases lay between the germline ends. CDR3 length equals 12 residues. CDR3 coding DNA: TGTGCCATCAGTGAGGGGACAGATACGCAGTATTTT. It specifies CAISEGTDTQYF.

This clonotype was seen repeatedly, ten times or more. V and J are TRBV18 and TRBJ1-2, with TRBD1 as a possible D gene (5 bases). V lost 3 bases and J 5 bases, leaving 13 bases between the germline ends. This CDR3 contains 14 residues. Per germline, CDR1 KGHSH and CDR2 LQKENI. CDR3 nucleotide sequence: TGTGCCAGCTCACCCAGTTCCCAGGGATATGGCTACACCTTC. This sequence encodes CASSPSSQGYGYTF.

At least ten counts were recorded for this clonotype. This chain joins TRBV7-9 and TRBJ2-5, with D possibly matching TRBD2 (5 bases). Germline lookup yields CDR1 SEHNR and CDR2 FQNEAQ (reference sequence). The CDR3 consists of 15 residues. Between the trimmed V and J ends, which lost 8 bases and 1 base, there was a span of 17 bases. DNA for the CDR3: TGTGCCAGCTCCCGGAAACTTGCGGGCCAAGAGACCCAGTACTTC. Translating it yields CASSRKLAGQETQYF. Variable domain in full (rest from reference TRBV7-9 and TRBJ2-5): DTGVSQNPRHKITKRGQNVTFRCDPISEHNRLYWYRQTLGQGPEFLTYFQNEAQLEKSRLLSDRFSAERPKGSFSTLEIQRTEQGDSAMYLCASSRKLAGQETQYFGPGTRLLVL.

The sample holds a few counts of this clonotype. The V and J genes are TRBV2 and TRBJ2-3, with D possibly TRBD2 on 5 matching bases. V shed 8 bases and J shed 1 base, with 13 bases lying between them. Germline lookup yields CDR1 SNHLY and CDR2 FYNNEI. This CDR3 contains 14 residues. CDR3 DNA: TGTGCCAGCGGAACCGGACTGGGCACAGATACGCAGTATTTT. Translation: CASGTGLGTDTQYF.

This chain links TRBV5-1 with TRBJ2-6; 7 bases are a match to TRBD1. V dropped 4 bases and J dropped 0; count of bases not matched to a gene: 7. The CDR3 contains 17 residues. Germline-derived CDR1 and CDR2 are SGHRS and YFSETQ. The CDR3 region has the DNA TGCGCCAGCAGCACCCGACAGGGCAACTCTGGGGCCAACGTCCTGACTTTC. Its protein product is CASSTRQGNSGANVLTF.

The table lists this clonotype with a few counts. The chain links TRBV2 to TRBJ2-2, with D perhaps matching TRBD1 (6 bases). The V end lost 6 bases, the J end lost 7 bases, and 21 bases lay between the germline ends. This CDR3 region has 16 residues. The germline V gene has CDR1 SNHLY and CDR2 FYNNEI. Here the CDR3 DNA reads TGTGCCAGCAGGAGAAATACAGGGAGTGTGAACGGGGAGCTGTTTTTT. Its protein is CASRRNTGSVNGELFF.

The genes are TRBV19 and TRBJ2-5; D may match TRBD1 or TRBD2 (6 bases each). Trimming took 9 bases from V and 4 from J, leaving 18 bases between them. Germline-derived CDR1 and CDR2 are LNHDA and SQIVND (reference sequence). There are 14 residues in the CDR3. CDR3 protein: CASHGGGLAETQYF. For the CDR3, the DNA is TGTGCCAGCCACGGAGGGGGGCTAGCAGAGACCCAGTACTTC.

The gene calls are TRBV10-3 and TRBJ2-1; 7 nucleotides line up with TRBD2. The trim removed 0 bases at V and 5 bases at J, leaving 4 bases unmatched. CDR3 length: 15 residues. Germline CDR1 is ENHRY and CDR2 is SYGVKD. CDR3 in amino acids: CAISESPSGDNEQFF. In DNA, the CDR3 is TGTGCCATCAGTGAGTCGCCTAGCGGAGACAATGAGCAGTTCTTC.

The CDR3 DNA reads TGTGCCAGTCGCAGGACAGTCTTATCCTACAATGAGCAGTTCTTC. It encodes CASRRTVLSYNEQFF. The V gene is TRBV19, the J gene TRBJ2-1, with D possibly matching TRBD1 (6 bases). Trimming left V 8 bases short and J 1 base short, with 15 bases between. From germline, CDR1 is LNHDA and CDR2 SQIVND (reference sequence). This CDR3 comprises 15 residues.

This clonotype was recorded a few times. The chain has TRBV19 and TRBJ2-1; D gene uncertain. Germline V gene data show CDR1 as LNHDA and CDR2 as SQIVND (reference sequence). The CDR3 totals 11 residues. Deletions cut 5 bases from V and 12 bases from J, with 11 bases between. Here the CDR3 reads CASSWQSGQFF. The CDR3 DNA follows: TGTGCCAGTAGTTGGCAATCAGGGCAGTTCTTC.

The chain links TRBV6-1 to TRBJ2-6; D possibly corresponds to TRBD1 (6 bases). The CDR3 spans 15 residues. The germline V gene has CDR1 MNHNS and CDR2 SASEGT. The V gene lost 7 bases and the J gene lost 4 bases, with 14 bases spanning the gap. CDR3 DNA sequence: TGTGCCAGCATCCCCAGGGGATCCGGGGCCAACGTCCTGACTTTC. Translating gives CASIPRGSGANVLTF.

The chain uses TRBV20-1 and TRBJ2-1, with TRBD1 identical over 11 bases. The CDR3 is 15 amino acids. Germline CDR1 reads DFQATT; CDR2 reads SNEGSKA (reference sequence). V was pared by 3 bases and J by 6 bases, with 7 bases of the junction left unmatched. The CDR3 protein is CSARDRGLLLNEQFF. The CDR3 bases are TGCAGTGCTAGGGACAGGGGGCTACTACTCAATGAGCAGTTCTTC.

Only a few counts were recorded for this clonotype. The chain has TRBV25-1 and TRBJ1-4; D perhaps matches TRBD1 (5 bases). The V end was cut by 4 bases, the J end by 5 bases, with 14 bases between. CDR1 is MGHDK and CDR2 is SYGVNS in the germline V gene. The CDR3 length is 15 residues. The CDR3 protein is CASSARTKKNEKLFF. The CDR3 coding sequence is TGTGCCAGCAGTGCCCGGACAAAGAAAAATGAAAAACTGTTTTTT.

This clonotype was seen more than once but under ten times. The V call is TRBV10-1, the J call TRBJ2-3, with TRBD2 identical over 13 bases. The CDR3 consists of 19 residues. V lost 4 bases and J lost 0; bases outside the gene matches: 10. Germline CDR1 and CDR2: WNHNN and SYGVQD (reference sequence). The CDR3 loop is CASSGSPGLAGLSTDTQYF. The CDR3 nucleotides are TGCGCCAGCAGTGGATCGCCGGGACTAGCGGGGCTTAGCACAGATACGCAGTATTTT.

This clonotype was picked up a small number of times. This chain uses TRBV7-2 with TRBJ1-6, with D possibly TRBD1 on 6 matching bases. The CDR3 sequence is 15 residues long. The germline gives CDR1 SGHTA, CDR2 FQGNSA. The germline V and J ends were trimmed by 5 bases and 8 bases, with 16 bases remaining between them. For the CDR3, the DNA is TGTGCCAGCAGCCGTCAGGGGATGAATGATTCACCCCTCCACTTT. The encoded protein is CASSRQGMNDSPLHF.

The table lists this clonotype with many counts. This chain uses TRBV28 with TRBJ2-1, with 7 bases that match TRBD2. V gave up 2 bases and J gave up 1 base; unmatched junction bases: 5. The CDR3 is made up of 16 amino acids. CDR1 is MDHEN and CDR2 is SYDVKM in the germline V gene. In DNA, the CDR3 is TGTGCCAGCAGTTTAGGCAGCGGGGCTTCCTACAATGAGCAGTTCTTC. Residues: CASSLGSGASYNEQFF. The full variable domain, rest sourced from reference TRBV28 and TRBJ2-1, is DVKVTQSSRYLVKRTGEKVFLECVQDMDHENMFWYRQDPGLGLRLIYFSYDVKMKEKGDIPEGYSVSREKKERFSLILESASTNQTSMYLCASSLGSGASYNEQFFGPGTRLTVL.

The CDR3 DNA sequence: TGTGCCAGCAGTTACGATCACAGCCCGACTGAAGCTTTCTTT. The encoded protein is CASSYDHSPTEAFF. The chain recombines TRBV6-5 with TRBJ1-1; D gene ambiguous. Trimming stripped 2 bases from V and 5 bases from J, with 12 bases between. The CDR3 is made up of 14 amino acids. Germline lookup yields CDR1 MNHEY and CDR2 SVGAGI.

The DNA of the CDR3 is TGCGCCAGCAGCCAAGATATTCTAGCGGGAGCTAACGAGCAGTACTTC. Translated: CASSQDILAGANEQYF. The chain links TRBV4-1 to TRBJ2-7, with 10 positions matching TRBD2. Germline V CDR1 and CDR2: MGHRA, YSYEKL. The trim removed 0 bases at V and 5 bases at J, leaving 7 bases unmatched. The CDR3 has 16 residues.

In this sample, this clonotype turned up many times. The rearrangement links TRBV7-9 to TRBJ2-7; possibly TRBD1 for D (5 bases). This CDR3 spans 12 amino acids. Germline assignment: CDR1 SEHNR and CDR2 FQNEAQ (reference sequence). Trimming removed 5 bases at V and 4 bases at J, with 9 bases between. Written as DNA, the CDR3 is TGTGCCAGCAGCCCAGGGCGTTACGAGCAGTACTTC. Protein sequence: CASSPGRYEQYF.

This clonotype has at least ten counts. The chain employs TRBV29-1 and TRBJ2-4; D is perhaps TRBD1 (6 bases). The germline V gene encodes CDR1 SQVTM and CDR2 ANQGSEA. There are 13 residues in the CDR3. The V and J ends lost 7 bases and 4 bases respectively, with 14 bases between them. CDR3 residues: CSAGSTGKNIQYF. DNA for the CDR3: TGCAGCGCCGGTTCCACAGGGAAAAACATTCAGTACTTC.

The chain has TRBV20-1 and TRBJ2-7, with 7 positions matching TRBD1. V shed 1 base and J 2 bases; nucleotides not matched to a gene: 11. The V gene's germline CDR1 is DFQATT and CDR2 SNEGSKA (reference sequence). The CDR3 sequence is 16 residues long. CDR3 region: CSARVLATGITYEQYF. For the CDR3, the DNA is TGCAGTGCTAGAGTTTTAGCGACAGGGATCACCTACGAGCAGTACTTC.

The chain employs TRBV28 and TRBJ2-3; maybe TRBD2 (5 bases). Trimming stripped 7 bases from V and 5 bases from J, with 19 bases between. CDR1 MDHEN and CDR2 SYDVKM come from the germline V gene. There are 15 residues in the CDR3. The CDR3 nucleotides read TGTGCCAGCATCCCCCTCGGGAAGGCTTTAGATACGCAGTATTTT. It specifies CASIPLGKALDTQYF. The full variable domain, rest sourced from reference TRBV28 and TRBJ2-3, is DVKVTQSSRYLVKRTGEKVFLECVQDMDHENMFWYRQDPGLGLRLIYFSYDVKMKEKGDIPEGYSVSREKKERFSLILESASTNQTSMYLCASIPLGKALDTQYFGPGTRLTVL.

There are many counts of this clonotype. The chain couples TRBV7-3 to TRBJ2-2, with TRBD1 matching over 7 bases. In germline, CDR1 is SGHTA, CDR2 FQGTGA. V lost 8 bases and J lost 6; bases outside the gene matches: 12. The CDR3 spans 15 residues. CDR3: CASELDRVYSGELFF. The CDR3 DNA reads as TGTGCCAGCGAACTAGACAGGGTTTATTCCGGGGAGCTGTTTTTT.

Many counts were recorded for this clonotype. This chain uses TRBV10-3 with TRBJ2-3; TRBD2 aligns across 7 bases. This CDR3 has 14 residues. Per germline, CDR1 ENHRY and CDR2 SYGVKD. Trimming at V came to 4 bases and at J to 2 bases, leaving 3 bases not matched to a gene. The CDR3 loop is CAISAGGNTDTQYF. As DNA, the CDR3 is TGTGCCATCAGTGCGGGGGGAAACACAGATACGCAGTATTTT.

The chain has TRBV6-4 and TRBJ2-1; possibly TRBD1 for D (5 bases). The CDR3 runs 12 residues. The V end was cut by 9 bases, the J end by 5 bases, with 11 bases between. Germline V gene lookup returns CDR1 MRHNA and CDR2 SNTAGT. The CDR3 nucleotides are TGTGCCAGGGACGCCAGGGACAATGAGCAGTTCTTC. The encoded protein is CARDARDNEQFF.

CDR3 region: CASSRRDRGPFSAFF. In DNA form, the CDR3 reads TGTGCCAGCAGCCGACGGGACAGGGGGCCCTTTTCGGCTTTCTTT. This chain connects TRBV14 to TRBJ1-1; 12 bases map to TRBD1. J was trimmed by 11 bases and V by 4 bases; bases with no gene match: 11. This CDR3 is 15 amino acids long. Germline V gives CDR1 SGHDN, CDR2 FVKESK.

This rearrangement joins TRBV9 to TRBJ2-3; 9 nucleotides match TRBD2. V shed 0 bases, J shed 4 bases, and the junction held 6 bases outside the gene matches. The CDR3 covers 16 residues. Germline V lookup: CDR1 SGDLS, CDR2 YYNGEE. The CDR3 DNA reads TGTGCCAGCAGCGTAGGAGGCGGGGGGGCCCCAGATACGCAGTATTTT. Its translation: CASSVGGGGAPDTQYF.

There are many counts of this clonotype. This chain links TRBV20-1 with TRBJ2-1; 9 bases are a match to TRBD2. V lost 0 bases, J lost 0 bases, and 9 bases stayed unmatched. Germline values: CDR1 DFQATT, CDR2 SNEGSKA (reference sequence). The CDR3 is made up of 18 amino acids. The CDR3 here is CSAREGGGLAGSYNEQFF. CDR3 coding DNA: TGCAGTGCTAGAGAGGGAGGGGGACTAGCTGGCTCCTACAATGAGCAGTTCTTC.